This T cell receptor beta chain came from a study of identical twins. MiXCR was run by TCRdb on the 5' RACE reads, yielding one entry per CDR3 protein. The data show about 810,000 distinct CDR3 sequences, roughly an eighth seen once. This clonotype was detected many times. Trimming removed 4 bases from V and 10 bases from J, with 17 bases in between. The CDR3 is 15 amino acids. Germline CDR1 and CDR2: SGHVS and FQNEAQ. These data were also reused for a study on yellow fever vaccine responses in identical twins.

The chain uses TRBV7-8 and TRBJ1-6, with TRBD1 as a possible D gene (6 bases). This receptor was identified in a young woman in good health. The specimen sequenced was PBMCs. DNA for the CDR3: TGTGCCAGCAGCTGGTCAGGGGATTCGAGGTCACCCCTCCACTTT. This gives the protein CASSWSGDSRSPLHF.